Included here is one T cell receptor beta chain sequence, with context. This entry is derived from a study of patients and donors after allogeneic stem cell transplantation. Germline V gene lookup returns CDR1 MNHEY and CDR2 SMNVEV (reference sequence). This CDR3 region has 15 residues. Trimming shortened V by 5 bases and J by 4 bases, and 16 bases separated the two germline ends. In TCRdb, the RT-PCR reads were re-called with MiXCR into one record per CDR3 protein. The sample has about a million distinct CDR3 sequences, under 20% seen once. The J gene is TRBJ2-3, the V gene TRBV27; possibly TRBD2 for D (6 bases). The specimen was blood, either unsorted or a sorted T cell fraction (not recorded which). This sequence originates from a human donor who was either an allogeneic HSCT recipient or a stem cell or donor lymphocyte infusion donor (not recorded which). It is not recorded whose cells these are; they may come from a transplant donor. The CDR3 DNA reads TGTGCCAGCAGTCCCAGACTAGTCGCGGCAGATACGCAGTATTTT. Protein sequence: CASSPRLVAADTQYF.